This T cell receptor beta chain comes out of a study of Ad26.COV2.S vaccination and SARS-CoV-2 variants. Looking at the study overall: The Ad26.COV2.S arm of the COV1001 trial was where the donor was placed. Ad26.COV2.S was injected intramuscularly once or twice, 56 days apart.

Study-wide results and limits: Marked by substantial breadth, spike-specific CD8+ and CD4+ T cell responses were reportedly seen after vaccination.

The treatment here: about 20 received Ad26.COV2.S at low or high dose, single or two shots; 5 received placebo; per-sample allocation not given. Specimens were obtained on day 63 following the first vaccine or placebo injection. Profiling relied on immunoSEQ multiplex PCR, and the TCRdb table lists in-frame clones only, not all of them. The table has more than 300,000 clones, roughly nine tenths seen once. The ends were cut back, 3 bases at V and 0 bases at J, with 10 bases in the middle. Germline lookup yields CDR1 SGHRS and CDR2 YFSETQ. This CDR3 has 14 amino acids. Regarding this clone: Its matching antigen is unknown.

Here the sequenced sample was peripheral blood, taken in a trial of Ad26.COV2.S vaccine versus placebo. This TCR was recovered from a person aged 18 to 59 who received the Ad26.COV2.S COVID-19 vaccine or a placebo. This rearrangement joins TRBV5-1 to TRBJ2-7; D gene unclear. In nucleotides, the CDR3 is TGCGCCAGCAGCTCCCGGACCTACTCCTACGAGCAGTACTTC. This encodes CASSSRTYSYEQYF.